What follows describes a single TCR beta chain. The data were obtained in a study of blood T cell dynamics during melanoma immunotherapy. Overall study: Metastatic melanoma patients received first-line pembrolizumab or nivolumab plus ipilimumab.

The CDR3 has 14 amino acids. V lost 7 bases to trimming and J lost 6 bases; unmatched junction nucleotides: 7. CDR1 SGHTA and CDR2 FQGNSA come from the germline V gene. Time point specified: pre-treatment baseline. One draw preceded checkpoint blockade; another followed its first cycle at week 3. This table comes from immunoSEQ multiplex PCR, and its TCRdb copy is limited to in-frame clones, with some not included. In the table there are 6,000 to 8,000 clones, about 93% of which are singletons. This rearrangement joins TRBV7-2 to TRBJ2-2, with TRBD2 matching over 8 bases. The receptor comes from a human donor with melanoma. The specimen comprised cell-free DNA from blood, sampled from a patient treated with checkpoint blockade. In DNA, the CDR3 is TGTGCCAGCAACGGGGGGGCGGTGGCCGGGGAGCTGTTTTTT. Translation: CASNGGAVAGELFF.